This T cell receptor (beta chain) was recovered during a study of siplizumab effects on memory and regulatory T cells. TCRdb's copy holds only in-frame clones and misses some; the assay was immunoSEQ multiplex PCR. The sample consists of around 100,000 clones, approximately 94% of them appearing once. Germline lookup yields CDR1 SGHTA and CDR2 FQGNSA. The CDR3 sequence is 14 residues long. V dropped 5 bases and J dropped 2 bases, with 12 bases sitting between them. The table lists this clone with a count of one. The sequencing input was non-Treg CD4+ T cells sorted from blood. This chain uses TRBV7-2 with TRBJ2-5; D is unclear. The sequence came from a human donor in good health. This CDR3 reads CASSPGWAQETQYF. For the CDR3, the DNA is TGTGCCAGCAGCCCAGGCTGGGCTCAAGAGACCCAGTACTTC.